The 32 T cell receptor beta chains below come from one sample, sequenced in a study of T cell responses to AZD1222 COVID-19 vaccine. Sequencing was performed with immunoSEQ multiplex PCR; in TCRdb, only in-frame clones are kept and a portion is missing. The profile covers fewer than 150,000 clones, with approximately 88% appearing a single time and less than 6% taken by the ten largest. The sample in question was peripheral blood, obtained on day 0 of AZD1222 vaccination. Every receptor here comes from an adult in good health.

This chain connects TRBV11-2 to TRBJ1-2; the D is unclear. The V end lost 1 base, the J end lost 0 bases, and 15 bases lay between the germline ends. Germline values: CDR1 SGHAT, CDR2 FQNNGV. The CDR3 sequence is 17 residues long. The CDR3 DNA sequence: TGTGCCAGCAGCTTAGGAAGAGGGATGAGGCCTAACTATGGCTACACCTTC. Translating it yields CASSLGRGMRPNYGYTF.

CDR3 DNA: TGTGCCAGCAGCCCGGGGAGTATGACTAATGAAAAACTGTTTTTT. Protein product: CASSPGSMTNEKLFF. The chain carries TRBV28 and TRBJ1-4; D ambiguous. Germline V gene data show CDR1 as MDHEN and CDR2 as SYDVKM. Trimming left V 6 bases short and J 2 bases short, with 13 bases between. The CDR3 runs to 15 residues.

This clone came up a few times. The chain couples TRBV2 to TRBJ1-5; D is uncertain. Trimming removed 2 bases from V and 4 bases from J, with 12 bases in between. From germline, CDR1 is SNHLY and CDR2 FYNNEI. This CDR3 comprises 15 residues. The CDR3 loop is CASSETRSSNQPQHF. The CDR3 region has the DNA TGTGCCAGCAGTGAAACGAGAAGTTCAAATCAGCCCCAGCATTTT.

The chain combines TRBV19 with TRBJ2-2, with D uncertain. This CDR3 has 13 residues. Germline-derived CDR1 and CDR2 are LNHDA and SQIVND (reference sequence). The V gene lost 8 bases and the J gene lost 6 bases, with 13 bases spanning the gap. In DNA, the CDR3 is TGTGCCAGTGCCGAGGACCGCCCCGGGGAGCTGTTTTTT. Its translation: CASAEDRPGELFF.

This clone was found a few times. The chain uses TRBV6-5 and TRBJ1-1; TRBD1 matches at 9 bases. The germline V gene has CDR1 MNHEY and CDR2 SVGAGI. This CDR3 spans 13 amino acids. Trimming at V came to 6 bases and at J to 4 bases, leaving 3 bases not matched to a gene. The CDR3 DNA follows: TGTGCCAGCAGGCCGACAGGGGGCACTGAAGCTTTCTTT. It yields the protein CASRPTGGTEAFF.

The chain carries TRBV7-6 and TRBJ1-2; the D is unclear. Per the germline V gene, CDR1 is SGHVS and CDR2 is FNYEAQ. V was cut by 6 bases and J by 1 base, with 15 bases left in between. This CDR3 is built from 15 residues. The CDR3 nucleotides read TGTGCCAGCAGGACCGAGACACCAATTAACTATGGCTACACCTTC. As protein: CASRTETPINYGYTF.

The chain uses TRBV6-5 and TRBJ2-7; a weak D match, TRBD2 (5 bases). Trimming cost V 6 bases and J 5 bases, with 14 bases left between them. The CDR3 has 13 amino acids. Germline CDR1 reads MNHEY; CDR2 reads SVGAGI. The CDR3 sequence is CASRRTSFHEQYF. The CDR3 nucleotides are TGTGCCAGCAGACGTACTAGTTTCCACGAGCAGTACTTC.

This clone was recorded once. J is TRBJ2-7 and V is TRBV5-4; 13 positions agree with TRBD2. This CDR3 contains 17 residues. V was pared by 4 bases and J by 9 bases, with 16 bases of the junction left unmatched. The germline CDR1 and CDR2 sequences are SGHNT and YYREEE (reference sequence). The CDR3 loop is CASSLSEGLAGPWGQYF. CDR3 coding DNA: TGTGCCAGCAGCCTGTCCGAGGGACTAGCGGGGCCCTGGGGGCAGTACTTC. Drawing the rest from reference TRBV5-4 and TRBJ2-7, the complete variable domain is ETGVTQSPTHLIKTRGQQVTLRCSSQSGHNTVSWYQQALGQGPQFIFQYYREEENGRGNFPPRFSGLQFPNYSSELNVNALELDDSALYLCASSLSEGLAGPWGQYFGPGTRLTVT.

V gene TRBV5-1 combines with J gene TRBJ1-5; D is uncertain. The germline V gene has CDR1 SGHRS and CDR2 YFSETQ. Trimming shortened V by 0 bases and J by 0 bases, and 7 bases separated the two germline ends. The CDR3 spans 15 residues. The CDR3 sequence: CASSLAGNSNQPQHF. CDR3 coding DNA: TGCGCCAGCAGCTTGGCGGGGAATAGCAATCAGCCCCAGCATTTT. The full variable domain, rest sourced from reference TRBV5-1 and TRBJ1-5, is KAGVTQTPRYLIKTRGQQVTLSCSPISGHRSVSWYQQTPGQGLQFLFEYFSETQRNKGNFPGRFSGRQFSNSRSEMNVSTLELGDSALYLCASSLAGNSNQPQHFGDGTRLSIL.

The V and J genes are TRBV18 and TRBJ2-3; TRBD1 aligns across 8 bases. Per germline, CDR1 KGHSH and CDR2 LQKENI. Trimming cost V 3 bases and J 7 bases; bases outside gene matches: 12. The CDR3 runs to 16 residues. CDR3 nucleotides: TGTGCCAGCTCACCGGGTCGACAGGGGATTTGGTATACGCAGTATTTT. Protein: CASSPGRQGIWYTQYF.

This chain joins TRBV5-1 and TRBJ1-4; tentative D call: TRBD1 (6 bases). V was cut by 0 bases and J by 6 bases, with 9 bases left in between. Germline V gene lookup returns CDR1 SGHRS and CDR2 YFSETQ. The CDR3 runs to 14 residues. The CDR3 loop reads CASSLDRDYEKLFF. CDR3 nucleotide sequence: TGCGCCAGCAGCTTGGACAGGGATTATGAAAAACTGTTTTTT.

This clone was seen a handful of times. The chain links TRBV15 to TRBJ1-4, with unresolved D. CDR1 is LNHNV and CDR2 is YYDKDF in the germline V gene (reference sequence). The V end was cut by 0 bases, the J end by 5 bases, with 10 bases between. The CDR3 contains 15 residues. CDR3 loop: CATSRDLQRNEKLFF. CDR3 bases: TGTGCCACCAGCAGAGATCTGCAGAGAAATGAAAAACTGTTTTTT.

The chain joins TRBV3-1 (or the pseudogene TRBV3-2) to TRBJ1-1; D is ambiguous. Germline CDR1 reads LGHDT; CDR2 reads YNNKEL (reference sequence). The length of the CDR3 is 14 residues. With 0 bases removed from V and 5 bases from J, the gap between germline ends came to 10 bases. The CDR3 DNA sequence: TGTGCCAGCAGCCAAGATTCGGGAAGTACTGAAGCTTTCTTT. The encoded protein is CASSQDSGSTEAFF.

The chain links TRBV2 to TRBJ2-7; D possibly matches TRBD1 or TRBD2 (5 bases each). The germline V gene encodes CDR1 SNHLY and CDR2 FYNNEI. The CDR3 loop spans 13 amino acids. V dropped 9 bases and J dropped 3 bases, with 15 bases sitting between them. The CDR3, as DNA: TGTGCCAGTGCCCGGGACGGTAACTACGAGCAGTACTTC. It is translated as CASARDGNYEQYF.

DNA for the CDR3: TGCGCCAGCAGCCAAAGTCAGGGGGGTCAGCCCCAGCATTTT. Amino acid sequence: CASSQSQGGQPQHF. J is TRBJ1-5 and V is TRBV4-1; 7 nucleotides line up with TRBD1. The CDR3 has 14 amino acids. V was pared by 2 bases and J by 6 bases, with 4 bases of the junction left unmatched. Germline values: CDR1 MGHRA, CDR2 YSYEKL.

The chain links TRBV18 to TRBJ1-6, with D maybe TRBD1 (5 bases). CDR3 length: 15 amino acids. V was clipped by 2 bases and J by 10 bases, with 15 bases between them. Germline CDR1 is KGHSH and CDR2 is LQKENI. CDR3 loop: CASSPIEGQGSPLHF. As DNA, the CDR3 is TGTGCCAGCTCACCAATCGAGGGGCAAGGATCACCCCTCCACTTT.

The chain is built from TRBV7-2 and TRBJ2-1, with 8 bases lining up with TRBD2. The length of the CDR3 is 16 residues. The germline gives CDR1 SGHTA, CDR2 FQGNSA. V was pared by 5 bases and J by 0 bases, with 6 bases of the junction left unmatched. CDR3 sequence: CASSTERGSSYNEQFF. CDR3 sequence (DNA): TGTGCCAGCAGCACCGAGCGGGGGAGCTCCTACAATGAGCAGTTCTTC.

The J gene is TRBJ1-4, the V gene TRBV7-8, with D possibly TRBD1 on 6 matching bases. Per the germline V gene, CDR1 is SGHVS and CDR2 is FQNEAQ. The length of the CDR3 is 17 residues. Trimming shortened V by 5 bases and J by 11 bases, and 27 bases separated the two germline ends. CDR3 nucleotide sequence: TGTGCCAGCAGCCCGGTCGTGTTAATGGAAGGGGGGCGGAAACTGTTTTTT. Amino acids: CASSPVVLMEGGRKLFF. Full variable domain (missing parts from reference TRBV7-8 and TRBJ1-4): GAGVSQSPRYKVAKRGQDVALRCDPISGHVSLFWYQQALGQGPEFLTYFQNEAQLDKSGLPSDRFFAERPEGSVSTLKIQRTQQEDSAVYLCASSPVVLMEGGRKLFFGSGTQLSVL.

CDR3 nucleotide sequence: TGTGCCAGCAGCTCGACAGGGGATAACTATGGCTACACCTTC. The encoded protein is CASSSTGDNYGYTF. This chain uses TRBV7-2 with TRBJ1-2; TRBD1 agrees at 8 bases. Germline CDR1 and CDR2: SGHTA and FQGNSA. The CDR3 spans 14 residues. Unmatched junction bases numbered 2, after V lost 4 bases and J lost 1 base.

CDR3 protein: CASSATGGGEQFF. Here the CDR3 DNA reads TGTGCCAGCAGCGCTACAGGGGGAGGTGAGCAGTTCTTC. V gene TRBV7-3 combines with J gene TRBJ2-1; 8 bases are a match to TRBD1. Germline V gene sequence: CDR1 SGHTA, CDR2 FQGTGA. This CDR3 has 13 residues. After removal of 5 bases from V and 9 bases from J, the junction contained 6 bases not matched to a gene.

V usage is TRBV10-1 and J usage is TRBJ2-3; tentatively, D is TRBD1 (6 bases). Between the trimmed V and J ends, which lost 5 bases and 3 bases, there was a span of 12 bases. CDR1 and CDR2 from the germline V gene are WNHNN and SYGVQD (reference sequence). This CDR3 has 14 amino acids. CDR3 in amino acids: CASSTGSDTDTQYF. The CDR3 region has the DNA TGCGCCAGCAGTACAGGGAGTGATACAGATACGCAGTATTTT.

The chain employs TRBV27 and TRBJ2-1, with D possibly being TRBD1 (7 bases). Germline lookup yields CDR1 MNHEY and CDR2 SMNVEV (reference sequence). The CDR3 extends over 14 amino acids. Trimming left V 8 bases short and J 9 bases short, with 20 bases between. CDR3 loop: CASAQGGFGGEQFF. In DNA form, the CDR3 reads TGTGCCAGCGCCCAGGGGGGATTTGGAGGTGAGCAGTTCTTC.

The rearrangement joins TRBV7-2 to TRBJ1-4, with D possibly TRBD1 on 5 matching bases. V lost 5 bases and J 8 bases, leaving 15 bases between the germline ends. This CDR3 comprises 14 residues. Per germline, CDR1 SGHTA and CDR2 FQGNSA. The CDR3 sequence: CASSGQGAGEKLFF. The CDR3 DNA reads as TGTGCCAGCAGCGGCCAAGGGGCGGGGGAAAAACTGTTTTTT.

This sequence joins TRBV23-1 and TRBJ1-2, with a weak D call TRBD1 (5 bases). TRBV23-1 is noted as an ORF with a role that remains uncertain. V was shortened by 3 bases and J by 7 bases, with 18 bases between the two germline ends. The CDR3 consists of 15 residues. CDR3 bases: TGCGCCAGCAGTCAGGGCGGGGGGTTTGCTTTTGGCTACACCTTC. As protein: CASSQGGGFAFGYTF.

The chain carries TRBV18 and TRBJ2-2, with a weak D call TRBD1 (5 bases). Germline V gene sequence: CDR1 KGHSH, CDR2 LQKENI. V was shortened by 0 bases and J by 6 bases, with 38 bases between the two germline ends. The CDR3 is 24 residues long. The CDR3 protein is CASSPPRASSVPDLRGLNAGELFF. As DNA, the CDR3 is TGTGCCAGCTCACCACCTCGTGCTTCCTCGGTTCCCGACCTAAGGGGATTAAATGCCGGGGAGCTGTTTTTT.

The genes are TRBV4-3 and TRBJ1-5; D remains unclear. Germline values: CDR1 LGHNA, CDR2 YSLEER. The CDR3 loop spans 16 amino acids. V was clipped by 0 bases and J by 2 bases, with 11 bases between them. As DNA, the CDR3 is TGCGCCAGCAGCCAAGATTCGACGGGAGGCAATCAGCCCCAGCATTTT. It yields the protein CASSQDSTGGNQPQHF.

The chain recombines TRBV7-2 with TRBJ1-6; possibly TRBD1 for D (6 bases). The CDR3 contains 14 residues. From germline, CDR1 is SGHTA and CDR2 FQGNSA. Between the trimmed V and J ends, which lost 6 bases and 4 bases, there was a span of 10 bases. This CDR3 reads CASRQQGYNSPLHF. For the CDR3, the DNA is TGTGCCAGCAGACAACAGGGTTATAATTCACCCCTCCACTTT.

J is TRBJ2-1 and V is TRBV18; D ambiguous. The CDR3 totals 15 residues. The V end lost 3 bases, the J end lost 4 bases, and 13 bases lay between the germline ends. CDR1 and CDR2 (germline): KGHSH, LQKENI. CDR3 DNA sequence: TGTGCCAGCTCACCCGAGCTGATTGTTTACAATGAGCAGTTCTTC. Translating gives CASSPELIVYNEQFF. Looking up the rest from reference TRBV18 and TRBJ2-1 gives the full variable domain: NAGVMQNPRHLVRRRGQEARLRCSPMKGHSHVYWYRQLPEEGLKFMVYLQKENIIDESGMPKERFSAEFPKEGPSILRIQQVVRGDSAAYFCASSPELIVYNEQFFGPGTRLTVL.

The CDR3 spells CSASRLRGGPLEQYF. CDR3 nucleotides: TGCAGTGCTAGTCGCTTGCGGGGGGGGCCACTCGAGCAGTACTTC. The rearrangement uses TRBV20-1 and TRBJ2-7; 9 bases line up with TRBD2. V shed 3 bases and J 6 bases; nucleotides not matched to a gene: 12. The germline CDR1 and CDR2 sequences are DFQATT and SNEGSKA (reference sequence). CDR3 length: 15 residues.

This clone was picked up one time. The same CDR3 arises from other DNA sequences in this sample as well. The CDR3 nucleotides read TGTGCCAGCAGCCAGGCAGGGCCCAAGTCTGGAAACACCATATATTTT. Encoded protein: CASSQAGPKSGNTIYF. This chain connects TRBV19 to TRBJ1-3; perhaps TRBD1 as D (5 bases). Looked up from germline, CDR1 is LNHDA and CDR2 is SQIVND (reference sequence). This CDR3 has 16 residues. The V and J ends lost 9 bases and 1 base respectively, with 19 bases between them.

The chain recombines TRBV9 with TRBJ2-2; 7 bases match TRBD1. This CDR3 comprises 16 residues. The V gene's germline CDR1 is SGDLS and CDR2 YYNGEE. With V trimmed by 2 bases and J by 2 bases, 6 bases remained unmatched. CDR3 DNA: TGTGCCAGCAGCGTTTCCGGGGACAGCAACACCGGGGAGCTGTTTTTT. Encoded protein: CASSVSGDSNTGELFF.

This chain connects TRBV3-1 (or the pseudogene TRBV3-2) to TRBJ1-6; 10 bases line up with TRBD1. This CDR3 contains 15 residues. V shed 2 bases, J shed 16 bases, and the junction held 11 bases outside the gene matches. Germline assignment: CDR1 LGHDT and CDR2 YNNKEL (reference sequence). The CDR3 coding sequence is TGTGCCAGCAGCCAAAGAGGGACAGGGGCACCAGAACTCCACTTT. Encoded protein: CASSQRGTGAPELHF.